The source of this T cell receptor (beta chain) is a study of brain T cells in children with intractable seizures. Note on this clone: The antigen is not known.

This CDR3 has 15 residues. Deletions cut 1 base from V and 1 base from J, with 10 bases between. CDR1 MGHRA and CDR2 YSYEKL come from the germline V gene. Surgery cases with the highest brain T cell transcript signatures were chosen for sequencing. At least one anti-epileptic drug was given before surgery. Findings and limits, study-wide: Known viral epitope-specific CDR3s closely matched each case's top public brain CDR3. Viral specificity was inferred only from CDR3 similarity; HCMV serostatus was unknown. Clones missing pre-surgery may reflect undersampling of that blood sample.

Here immunoSEQ multiplex PCR was the method, and the copy in TCRdb shows in-frame clones only, minus some. This table has 1,500 to 2,000 clones, about 72% appearing once. The chain carries TRBV4-1 and TRBJ1-2; no definite D call. The sequencing used resected brain tissue, collected at surgery. The sequence derives from a girl aged 2-9 years with tuberous sclerosis and intractable seizures. The CDR3 DNA follows: TGCGCCAGCAGCCAAGGGCGGATTAATAACTATGGCTACACCTTC. Translation gives CASSQGRINNYGYTF.